The 3 T cell receptor beta chains reported below all come from one sample, sequenced in a study of blood T cell repertoires in COVID-19. Assay used: immunoSEQ multiplex PCR; TCRdb lists only in-frame clones, some missing. The sample has approximately 56,000 clones; roughly 80% are singletons. Sequenced sample: peripheral blood. The receptors were sampled from a woman older than 75 with acute or convalescent COVID-19.

This clone was observed a few times. The CDR3 DNA follows: TGCAGCGTAAGCCCAGGGGGAGTGGATGAAAAACTGTTTTTT. Amino acids: CSVSPGGVDEKLFF. The chain is built from TRBV29-1 and TRBJ1-4; 7 bases match TRBD1. Germline loops: CDR1 SQVTM, CDR2 ANQGSEA. The CDR3 extends over 14 amino acids. V was pared by 6 bases and J by 6 bases, with 10 bases of the junction left unmatched.

The chain joins TRBV7-2 to TRBJ2-7; 7 positions match TRBD2. Germline CDR1 and CDR2: SGHTA and FQGNSA. V shed 5 bases and J 4 bases; nucleotides not matched to a gene: 8. This CDR3 is 14 amino acids long. The CDR3 DNA reads as TGTGCCAGCAGCCCTTCCGGGGGGATGTACGAGCAGTACTTC. This gives the protein CASSPSGGMYEQYF.

The chain recombines TRBV5-1 with TRBJ2-7, with 9 bases lining up with TRBD1. The V and J ends lost 0 bases and 7 bases, in that order; junction bases with no gene match: 5. In germline, CDR1 is SGHRS, CDR2 YFSETQ. CDR3 size: 14 residues. CDR3 loop: CASSLEQGAGEQYF. The DNA for the CDR3 is TGCGCCAGCAGCTTGGAACAGGGGGCGGGGGAGCAGTACTTC. Variable domain in full (rest from reference TRBV5-1 and TRBJ2-7): KAGVTQTPRYLIKTRGQQVTLSCSPISGHRSVSWYQQTPGQGLQFLFEYFSETQRNKGNFPGRFSGRQFSNSRSEMNVSTLELGDSALYLCASSLEQGAGEQYFGPGTRLTVT.